This T cell receptor (beta chain) is drawn from a study of molecular identifiers for immune sequencing clone quantification. Overall study: For replicates, RNA isolated from 20,000 or 100,000 naive CD8 cells was divided into five portions, of which four were sequenced.

Methods described previously, with TCR primers listed, were used for bulk TCR libraries. TCRdb recomputed calls from the PCR reads with MiXCR, one row per CDR3 protein. The table lists approximately 500,000 distinct CDR3 sequences, around 25% of them singletons. Losses at the gene ends were 2 bases for V and 7 bases for J; bases not matched to a gene: 4. Germline V lookup: CDR1 MGHRA, CDR2 YSYEKL. The CDR3 is 14 amino acids. Of note for this clonotype: Antigen unknown.

Study-level points and caveats: Whereas clones above 20 RNA copies held under 1% of naive-cell molecules, they held over 97% of effector molecules.

Using a CD8+CD4-CCR7+CD45RA+ phenotype, naive CD8 T cells were sorted. This clonotype was obtained from a human donor in good health. Some libraries in this study had Jurkat cell RNA spiked in. The V gene is TRBV4-1, the J gene TRBJ2-1, with TRBD2 identical over 8 bases. Sequenced: naive CD8+ T cells from blood, with Jurkat cell RNA spiked in. The subset denotes: FACS-sorted CD8+CD4-CCR7+CD45RA+ naive T cells. In nucleotides, the CDR3 is TGCGCCAGCAGCCAATCCATAGCGGGGAATGAGCAGTTCTTC. Its translation: CASSQSIAGNEQFF.